The clone carrying this T cell receptor beta chain was observed once. Some base is unread or ambiguous, which is why its residue reads as X. The entry originates in a study of preoperative IRX-2 immunotherapy in early breast cancer. Germline CDR1 MDHEN, CDR2 SYDVKM. V was pared by 0 bases and J by 7 bases, with 12 bases between. The CDR3 is made up of 14 amino acids. Treatment indicated: preoperative locoregional IRX-2 cytokine immunotherapy. Patients received preoperative, locoregional IRX-2 cytokine immunotherapy in a phase Ib study. Data came from immunoSEQ multiplex PCR; TCRdb stores just in-frame clones and leaves some out. The repertoire holds tens of thousands of clones, with about 81% as singletons.

This specimen consisted of lymph node tissue, obtained after IRX-2 immunotherapy. The chain has TRBV28 and TRBJ1-1; D is perhaps TRBD1 (5 bases). This TCR came from a human donor with breast cancer. CDR3 bases: TGTGCCAGCAGTTTATGGGGKCGGGGGGATGAAGCTTTCTTT. Its protein is CASSLWXRGDEAFF. The full CDR3 is CASSLWGRGDEAFF.